The next 14 T cell receptor beta chains were all read from a single sample in a study of blood T cell repertoires in COVID-19. The table came from immunoSEQ multiplex PCR; TCRdb's copy has only in-frame clones and leaves some out. The data contain 55,000 to 80,000 clones, around 82% of them singletons. The specimen was peripheral blood. The receptors originated from an elderly man with active COVID-19.

This chain connects TRBV4-1 to TRBJ2-6; 8 positions agree with TRBD1. Unmatched junction bases numbered 0, after V lost 5 bases and J lost 3 bases. Per germline, CDR1 MGHRA and CDR2 YSYEKL. The CDR3 is made up of 14 amino acids. The CDR3 nucleotides are TGCGCCAGCAGCGGACAGGGTGGGGCCAACGTCCTGACTTTC. It specifies CASSGQGGANVLTF.

The chain joins TRBV7-9 to TRBJ2-5; maybe TRBD1 (5 bases). V lost 10 bases to trimming and J lost 1 base, with 16 bases between them. The CDR3 sequence is 14 residues long. CDR1 is SEHNR and CDR2 is FQNEAQ in the germline V gene (reference sequence). The CDR3 loop reads CATLATGSQETQYF. CDR3 bases: TGTGCCACCTTGGCTACAGGATCCCAAGAGACCCAGTACTTC.

The genes are TRBV5-6 and TRBJ2-2; tentatively, D is TRBD2 (6 bases). There are 15 residues in the CDR3. V lost 0 bases, J lost 7 bases, and 13 bases lay in between. CDR1 is SGHDT and CDR2 is YYEEEE in the germline V gene. This CDR3 reads CASSLGLVPVGELFF. DNA for the CDR3: TGTGCCAGCAGCTTGGGACTAGTTCCCGTCGGGGAGCTGTTTTTT.

The gene calls are TRBV19 and TRBJ1-6; 10 bases fit TRBD1. Trimming at V came to 5 bases and at J to 6 bases, leaving 4 bases not matched to a gene. The CDR3 runs 15 residues. Germline-derived CDR1 and CDR2 are LNHDA and SQIVND (reference sequence). The CDR3 loop reads CASSPWDRGNSPLHF. The CDR3 DNA reads as TGTGCCAGTAGTCCCTGGGACAGGGGTAATTCACCCCTCCACTTT. The complete variable domain, with remaining parts taken from reference TRBV19 and TRBJ1-6, reads DGGITQSPKYLFRKEGQNVTLSCEQNLNHDAMYWYRQDPGQGLRLIYYSQIVNDFQKGDIAEGYSVSREKKESFPLTVTSAQKNPTAFYLCASSPWDRGNSPLHFGNGTRLTVT.

The chain couples TRBV4-2 to TRBJ2-5; 7 bases map to TRBD1. The CDR3 contains 13 residues. Germline V gene data show CDR1 as LGHNA and CDR2 as YNFKEQ. The V segment lost 5 bases and the J segment 5 bases; nucleotides outside the gene matches: 5. This CDR3 is CASSSGGLETQYF. In DNA, the CDR3 is TGTGCCAGCAGCTCAGGGGGTCTGGAGACCCAGTACTTC.

The rearrangement joins TRBV7-2 to TRBJ1-1, with TRBD1 as a possible D gene (5 bases). Per the germline V gene, CDR1 is SGHTA and CDR2 is FQGNSA. This CDR3 region has 15 residues. With 1 base removed from V and 6 bases from J, the gap between germline ends came to 15 bases. The CDR3 spells CASSLVAAGRAEAFF. DNA for the CDR3: TGTGCCAGCAGCTTAGTCGCGGCAGGGCGCGCTGAAGCTTTCTTT.

In its sample, this clone was seen once. V usage is TRBV9 and J usage is TRBJ2-1; TRBD2 matches at 10 bases. CDR3 length equals 17 residues. The germline CDR1 and CDR2 sequences are SGDLS and YYNGEE. The trim removed 4 bases at V and 7 bases at J, leaving 14 bases unmatched. CDR3 region: CASSPTGGSGGVNEQFF. Here the CDR3 DNA reads TGTGCCAGCAGCCCTACTGGTGGGAGCGGGGGGGTTAATGAGCAGTTCTTC.

The V call is TRBV4-2, the J call TRBJ1-1; a weak D match, TRBD1 (5 bases). Germline V gene data show CDR1 as LGHNA and CDR2 as YNFKEQ. This CDR3 contains 13 residues. V gave up 6 bases and J gave up 5 bases, with 13 bases separating them. The CDR3 coding sequence is TGTGCCAGCAGGGGCCAGGGCGAAACTGAAGCTTTCTTT. This gives the protein CASRGQGETEAFF.

J is TRBJ2-7 and V is TRBV27; D is possibly TRBD1 (6 bases). This CDR3 spans 14 amino acids. Germline CDR1 and CDR2: MNHEY and SMNVEV (reference sequence). The V end lost 7 bases, the J end lost 3 bases, and 16 bases lay between the germline ends. The CDR3 sequence is CASTPFGQFYEQYF. The CDR3 DNA is TGTGCCAGCACCCCGTTTGGACAGTTCTACGAGCAGTACTTC.

Relative to its sample, this clone is medium-sized (0.01 to 0.1%). V usage is TRBV27 and J usage is TRBJ1-2, with a possible D match to TRBD1 (6 bases). This CDR3 region has 15 residues. Germline CDR1 reads MNHEY; CDR2 reads SMNVEV (reference sequence). Trimming took off 2 bases at V and 6 bases at J, with 16 bases between the two ends. CDR3 residues: CASSLSPRGGNGYTF. DNA for the CDR3: TGTGCCAGCAGTTTAAGTCCCAGGGGCGGCAATGGCTACACCTTC.

The genes are TRBV19 and TRBJ2-3; no definite D call. The CDR3 is 15 amino acids. The V end was cut by 5 bases, the J end by 3 bases, with 15 bases between. Per germline, CDR1 LNHDA and CDR2 SQIVND (reference sequence). The CDR3 DNA reads as TGTGCCAGTAGTCCGGGTCAGCTAAATACAGATACGCAGTATTTT. Residues: CASSPGQLNTDTQYF.

V is TRBV15 and J is TRBJ1-1, with D perhaps TRBD1 (6 bases). The CDR3 has 17 residues. The germline V and J ends were trimmed by 3 bases and 1 base, with 18 bases remaining between them. Germline V gene lookup returns CDR1 LNHNV and CDR2 YYDKDF (reference sequence). The CDR3 nucleotides are TGTGCCACCAGCAGTCTTCCTAGGGGGATGGGGAACACTGAAGCTTTCTTT. Amino acids: CATSSLPRGMGNTEAFF.

CDR3 sequence (DNA): TGTGCCAGCAGTCCGACAGCCTTGAACACTGAAGCTTTCTTT. Protein product: CASSPTALNTEAFF. The J gene is TRBJ1-1, the V gene TRBV27, with D possibly being TRBD1 (5 bases). In germline, CDR1 is MNHEY, CDR2 SMNVEV (reference sequence). V lost 5 bases to trimming and J lost 0 bases, with 10 bases between them. CDR3 length equals 14 residues.

The rearrangement uses TRBV12-2 and TRBJ2-1; TRBD1, as called in the table, went unchecked against the DNA. TRBV12-2 is a pseudogene. This CDR3 has 15 residues. The CDR3: CTSRLVGTGEYEQFF. The CDR3, as DNA: TGTACAAGTCGCTTAGTTGGGACAGGGGAATATGAGCAGTTCTTC.